These 19 T cell receptor beta chains came from one sample sequenced in a study of blood T cell repertoires in COVID-19. Some clones are missing from TCRdb's copy, which holds only in-frame ones; the method was immunoSEQ multiplex PCR. The sample contains about 130,000 clones, about four fifths of which appear only once. The sample taken for sequencing was peripheral blood. These receptors originate from a woman aged 55-69 years with active or convalescent COVID-19.

A word on this clone: The same CDR3 is also encoded by other DNA sequences in this sample. The chain combines TRBV5-1 with TRBJ1-2; 11 bases are a match to TRBD1. This CDR3 is 13 amino acids long. V shed 3 bases, J shed 6 bases, and the junction held 1 base outside the gene matches. Germline CDR1 SGHRS, CDR2 YFSETQ. Here the CDR3 DNA reads TGCGCCAGCAGCTCGGGACAGGGGGATGGCTACACCTTC. This gives the protein CASSSGQGDGYTF.

This clone was picked up many times. Other nucleotide sequences from this sample produce the same CDR3. This chain uses TRBV27 with TRBJ2-1; 9 bases match TRBD2. V dropped 5 bases and J dropped 7; count of bases not matched to a gene: 6. In germline, CDR1 is MNHEY, CDR2 SMNVEV (reference sequence). The CDR3 sequence is 14 residues long. CDR3 in amino acids: CASSLSGRGNEQFF. The CDR3 DNA follows: TGTGCCAGCAGTCTTAGCGGGAGAGGTAATGAGCAGTTCTTC.

For the CDR3, the DNA is TGTGCCAGTAGTATGGGGCGGGAGTACCGGCGCGAGCAGTACTTC. The encoded protein is CASSMGREYRREQYF. The chain uses TRBV19 and TRBJ2-7; 7 bases align to TRBD2. This CDR3 contains 15 residues. Losses at the gene ends were 3 bases for V and 6 bases for J; bases not matched to a gene: 11. Per germline, CDR1 LNHDA and CDR2 SQIVND (reference sequence).

The CDR3 DNA is TGCAGCGTTCCCCAACAGGGTTCCGATACGCAGTATTTT. The encoded protein is CSVPQQGSDTQYF. The chain is built from TRBV29-1 and TRBJ2-3; D is possibly TRBD1 (6 bases). This CDR3 contains 13 residues. The germline V gene encodes CDR1 SQVTM and CDR2 ANQGSEA. V was trimmed by 5 bases and J by 6 bases, leaving 15 bases between them.

CDR3 coding DNA: TGTGCCAGCAGCCTGGGGACAGTGATTTACAATGAGCAGTTCTTC. This sequence encodes CASSLGTVIYNEQFF. The chain joins TRBV6-6 to TRBJ2-1; 7 nucleotides align to TRBD1. The CDR3 totals 15 residues. Germline values: CDR1 MNHNY, CDR2 SVGAGI (reference sequence). V dropped 6 bases and J dropped 4; count of bases not matched to a gene: 9.

The V and J genes are TRBV27 and TRBJ2-7; 12 nucleotides agree with TRBD2. Germline CDR1 is MNHEY and CDR2 is SMNVEV (reference sequence). J gave up 6 bases and V 2 bases, and 11 bases lay outside the gene matches. This CDR3 has 17 residues. The CDR3 here is CASSLAPSGRAPVEQYF. The CDR3 nucleotides read TGTGCCAGCAGTTTAGCCCCTAGCGGGAGGGCCCCGGTCGAGCAGTACTTC.

The chain recombines TRBV19 with TRBJ2-1, with 8 nucleotides matching TRBD2. The germline gives CDR1 LNHDA, CDR2 SQIVND (reference sequence). The trim removed 1 base at V and 5 bases at J, leaving 7 bases unmatched. This CDR3 is 16 amino acids long. The CDR3 region has the DNA TGTGCCAGTAGTATAGCTCTTACGGGGGGGCACAATGAGCAGTTCTTC. Encoded protein: CASSIALTGGHNEQFF.

The chain employs TRBV11-2 and TRBJ1-1, with 9 bases that match TRBD1. The CDR3 loop spans 13 amino acids. Germline V gene lookup returns CDR1 SGHAT and CDR2 FQNNGV. J lost 11 bases, V lost 1 base, and 5 bases had no gene match. The CDR3 nucleotides are TGTGCCAGCAGCTTAGGGACAGGGGTTTCGGCTTTCTTT. It is translated as CASSLGTGVSAFF.

This chain uses TRBV12-5 with TRBJ2-5, with 7 nucleotides matching TRBD2. The CDR3 covers 11 residues. Germline V lookup: CDR1 LGHNT, CDR2 FRNRAP. As DNA, the CDR3 is TGTAGAAAAAGCGGGGAAGAGACCCAGTACTTC. This translates into CRKSGEETQYF.

In its sample, this clone was seen once. The genes are TRBV12-2 and TRBJ2-7; the table names TRBD2, a call not compared with the DNA. TRBV12-2 is a documented pseudogene. The CDR3 extends over 14 amino acids. CDR3 protein: CASRTGSVTYEQYV. DNA for the CDR3: TGTGCAAGTCGCACCGGAAGCGTTACCTACGAGCAGTACGTC.

This sequence joins TRBV13 and TRBJ2-7; 8 bases agree with TRBD1. Germline values: CDR1 PRHDT, CDR2 FYEKMQ (reference sequence). Trimming at V came to 0 bases and at J to 2 bases, leaving 0 bases not matched to a gene. The CDR3 runs to 14 residues. The DNA for the CDR3 is TGTGCCAGCAGCTTAGGGACAGGGGCCTACGAGCAGTACTTC. This encodes CASSLGTGAYEQYF.

This clone appeared a few times. DNA for the CDR3: TGTGCCAGTAGTATTTGGCAGGAGGGTGAAAAACTGTTTTTT. It codes for CASSIWQEGEKLFF. The chain carries TRBV19 and TRBJ1-4; no clear D. Germline CDR1 and CDR2: LNHDA and SQIVND (reference sequence). V gave up 3 bases and J gave up 7 bases, with 12 bases separating them. CDR3 length: 14 amino acids.

This clone was picked up a small number of times. The chain combines TRBV7-9 with TRBJ1-1, with D perhaps matching TRBD1 (5 bases). The CDR3 sequence is 15 residues long. Trimming pared 4 bases from V and 2 bases from J, leaving 14 bases between. Germline-derived CDR1 and CDR2 are SEHNR and FQNEAQ (reference sequence). CDR3 coding DNA: TGTGCCAGCAGCTCCCGGGGGGGTTCAAACACTGAAGCTTTCTTT. Protein product: CASSSRGGSNTEAFF.

V and J are TRBV7-2 and TRBJ2-7; 7 bases align to TRBD2. V shed 6 bases, J shed 0 bases, and the junction held 5 bases outside the gene matches. Germline V gives CDR1 SGHTA, CDR2 FQGNSA. This CDR3 region has 14 residues. The CDR3 DNA reads TGTGCCAGCAGACCAGCGGGGCGCTCCTACGAGCAGTACTTC. The encoded protein is CASRPAGRSYEQYF.

This chain joins TRBV29-1 and TRBJ1-3; a weak D match, TRBD1 (5 bases). Germline-derived CDR1 and CDR2 are SQVTM and ANQGSEA. The CDR3 consists of 13 residues. Trimming cost V 5 bases and J 7 bases, with 15 bases left between them. CDR3 amino acids: CSVIGASENTIYF. DNA of the CDR3: TGCAGCGTTATAGGGGCATCCGAGAACACCATATATTTT.

The chain is built from TRBV27 and TRBJ1-6; D perhaps matches TRBD1 (5 bases). This CDR3 spans 15 amino acids. Germline-derived CDR1 and CDR2 are MNHEY and SMNVEV (reference sequence). V was pared by 6 bases and J by 7 bases, with 16 bases between. CDR3 residues: CASRLGEGGNSPLHF. DNA of the CDR3: TGTGCCAGCAGGTTGGGGGAGGGCGGAAATTCACCCCTCCACTTT.

The rearrangement links TRBV29-1 to TRBJ2-1; 13 positions match TRBD2. The germline CDR1 and CDR2 sequences are SQVTM and ANQGSEA. V gave up 6 bases and J gave up 7 bases; unmatched junction bases: 9. The CDR3 sequence is 15 residues long. CDR3: CSVEGLAGLANEQFF. Written as DNA, the CDR3 is TGCAGCGTCGAGGGACTAGCGGGGTTAGCGAATGAGCAGTTCTTC.

V is TRBV28 and J is TRBJ1-1; 7 positions match TRBD1. Germline values: CDR1 MDHEN, CDR2 SYDVKM. This CDR3 comprises 14 residues. V shed 6 bases, J shed 0 bases, and the junction held 4 bases outside the gene matches. CDR3 loop: CASRRQGLNTEAFF. In DNA form, the CDR3 reads TGTGCCAGCAGACGACAGGGATTGAACACTGAAGCTTTCTTT.

V gene TRBV10-3 combines with J gene TRBJ2-3; TRBD2 is a possible D gene (5 bases). V lost 7 bases, J lost 3 bases, and 14 bases lay in between. This CDR3 is 14 amino acids long. Per germline, CDR1 ENHRY and CDR2 SYGVKD. In nucleotides, the CDR3 is TGTGCCATCAACTATGGCGGCGGGACAGATACGCAGTATTTT. Its translation: CAINYGGGTDTQYF.